This TCR beta chain was captured by sequencing in a study of T cells after yellow fever vaccination. In the case of this clonotype: What it binds is not known.

A process of 5'RACE template switching, which added a universal primer site and UMIs, was used to make TCR cDNA. Each CDR3 protein is one row after TCRdb ran MiXCR on the 5' RACE reads. The sample shows under 200,000 distinct CDR3 sequences, 9.5% to 11% of them seen only once. Overall study results and limits: Clonotypes appearing in both CD4 and CD8 compartments existed, and their share was small. Post-booster repertoires contained most primary-vaccination clones again (roughly 96% CD4, less than 90% CD8).

The receptor's source is a man aged 18 to 30 who received the YFV17D yellow fever vaccine. The sample in question was CD8+ T cells sorted from PBMCs, obtained 15 days after the yellow fever booster vaccination.

CDR3 DNA sequence: TGTGCCAGCAGTGACCTTCGGGGGAGCGACGAGCAGTACGTC. Translated, it gives CASSDLRGSDEQYV. The V gene is TRBV6-6, the J gene TRBJ2-7, with D possibly being TRBD2 (6 bases). The germline CDR1 and CDR2 sequences are MNHNY and SVGAGI (reference sequence). The CDR3 length is 14 residues. V lost 5 bases, J lost 5 bases, and 16 bases lay in between.